The 21 T cell receptor beta chains in this list originate from one sample, sequenced in a study of a mutant IDH1 vaccine in newly diagnosed glioma. The protocol was immunoSEQ multiplex PCR, while the TCRdb copy is restricted to in-frame clones and leaves out a portion. The sample holds 25,000 to 40,000 clones, 89% seen once. Noted time point: week 47, end of study. Vaccination comprised doses that each held 300 ug of mutant IDH1 20-mer peptide, plus topical imiquimod. Their antigens remain unidentified. This specimen consisted of PBMCs, obtained from a glioma patient whose treatment included an IDH1 peptide vaccine. The source is a man aged 35-49 years with glioma.

CDR3 region: CATSVAAGGYNEQFF. The CDR3 region has the DNA TGTGCCACCAGCGTAGCCGCGGGAGGTTACAATGAGCAGTTCTTC. The chain carries TRBV15 and TRBJ2-1, with 8 bases fitting TRBD2. The CDR3 is 15 residues long. From germline, CDR1 is LNHNV and CDR2 YYDKDF (reference sequence). J lost 4 bases, V lost 5 bases, and 7 bases had no gene match. Together with reference TRBV15 and TRBJ2-1, the CDR3 gives the full variable domain: DAMVIQNPRYQVTQFGKPVTLSCSQTLNHNVMYWYQQKSSQAPKLLFHYYDKDFNNEADTPDNFQSRRPNTSFCFLDIRSPGLGDTAMYLCATSVAAGGYNEQFFGPGTRLTVL.

This clone appeared a single time. The chain links TRBV4-2 to TRBJ2-6, with 14 bases that match TRBD2. From germline, CDR1 is LGHNA and CDR2 YNFKEQ. The CDR3 contains 17 residues. V gave up 4 bases and J gave up 3 bases; unmatched junction bases: 2. CDR3 DNA sequence: TGTGCCAGCAGCCTAGGACTAGCGGGAGGTGGGGCCAACGTCCTGACTTTC. Encoded protein: CASSLGLAGGGANVLTF.

The V call is TRBV2, the J call TRBJ2-5; tentative D call: TRBD2 (6 bases). The CDR3 contains 13 residues. Germline CDR1 SNHLY, CDR2 FYNNEI. V lost 6 bases and J lost 7, with 15 bases in between. CDR3 protein: CASRGGPVGTQYF. Here the CDR3 DNA reads TGTGCCAGCAGGGGGGGACCCGTGGGGACCCAGTACTTC. Together with reference TRBV2 and TRBJ2-5, the CDR3 gives the full variable domain: EPEVTQTPSHQVTQMGQEVILRCVPISNHLYFYWYRQILGQKVEFLVSFYNNEISEKSEIFDDQFSVERPDGSNFTLKIRSTKLEDSAMYFCASRGGPVGTQYFGPGTRLLVL.

The rearrangement joins TRBV28 to TRBJ2-3; no definite D call. V was pared by 3 bases and J by 3 bases, with 4 bases between. Germline CDR1 and CDR2: MDHEN and SYDVKM. CDR3 size: 12 residues. This chain's CDR3 is CASSFRTDTQYF. CDR3 coding DNA: TGTGCCAGCAGTTTTAGAACAGATACGCAGTATTTT.

This chain joins TRBV19 and TRBJ1-4; D ambiguous. This CDR3 region has 14 residues. V was clipped by 11 bases and J by 0 bases, with 13 bases between them. Per the germline V gene, CDR1 is LNHDA and CDR2 is SQIVND (reference sequence). The chain's CDR3 is CACRPVATNEKLFF. For the CDR3, the DNA is TGTGCCTGCAGACCGGTGGCAACTAATGAAAAACTGTTTTTT.

The chain uses TRBV28 and TRBJ2-7, with 7 positions matching TRBD2. The CDR3 sequence is 14 residues long. Trimming removed 5 bases from V and 7 bases from J; junction bases left unmatched: 11. Looked up from germline, CDR1 is MDHEN and CDR2 is SYDVKM. CDR3 region: CASSPRTREGEQYF. The CDR3 nucleotides read TGTGCCAGCAGTCCCCGGACTAGGGAAGGGGAGCAGTACTTC. The full variable domain, its missing parts supplied by reference TRBV28 and TRBJ2-7, is DVKVTQSSRYLVKRTGEKVFLECVQDMDHENMFWYRQDPGLGLRLIYFSYDVKMKEKGDIPEGYSVSREKKERFSLILESASTNQTSMYLCASSPRTREGEQYFGPGTRLTVT.

This chain connects TRBV28 to TRBJ2-4; D is possibly TRBD1 (6 bases). The CDR3 contains 17 residues. The germline V gene has CDR1 MDHEN and CDR2 SYDVKM. Trimming pared 0 bases from V and 5 bases from J, leaving 17 bases between. CDR3 DNA: TGTGCCAGCAGTTTATGGGGGAAGATCAGGGGAGAAAACATTCAGTACTTC. Translating gives CASSLWGKIRGENIQYF.

The CDR3 sequence is CASSPPGGSNQPQHF. In DNA form, the CDR3 reads TGTGCCAGCTCACCACCAGGGGGTAGCAATCAGCCCCAGCATTTT. The rearrangement joins TRBV18 to TRBJ1-5, with a possible D match to TRBD1 (6 bases). The length of the CDR3 is 15 residues. Germline lookup yields CDR1 KGHSH and CDR2 LQKENI. V lost 0 bases and J lost 0, with 6 bases in between. Based on the CDR3 plus reference TRBV18 and TRBJ1-5, the full variable domain is NAGVMQNPRHLVRRRGQEARLRCSPMKGHSHVYWYRQLPEEGLKFMVYLQKENIIDESGMPKERFSAEFPKEGPSILRIQQVVRGDSAAYFCASSPPGGSNQPQHFGDGTRLSIL.

In DNA, the CDR3 is TGTGCCAGCAGCCACACCCGGGGGCCTAACACAGATACGCAGTATTTT. It specifies CASSHTRGPNTDTQYF. The chain is built from TRBV6-4 and TRBJ2-3, with D perhaps TRBD1 or TRBD2 (6 bases each). This CDR3 has 16 residues. The V gene's germline CDR1 is MRHNA and CDR2 SNTAGT. The V end lost 6 bases, the J end lost 2 bases, and 18 bases lay between the germline ends.

The V and J genes are TRBV25-1 and TRBJ2-1; 7 bases are shared with TRBD2. V shed 1 base, J shed 0 bases, and the junction held 6 bases outside the gene matches. CDR1 is MGHDK and CDR2 is SYGVNS in the germline V gene. The CDR3 extends over 17 amino acids. The CDR3 nucleotides are TGTGCCAGCAGTGAATTCGGGGGGACCAGCTCCTACAATGAGCAGTTCTTC. Translated: CASSEFGGTSSYNEQFF.

The chain combines TRBV18 with TRBJ1-4, with D tentatively TRBD1 (5 bases). Trimming stripped 6 bases from V and 0 bases from J, with 20 bases between. This CDR3 is built from 18 residues. Germline lookup yields CDR1 KGHSH and CDR2 LQKENI. The CDR3 region is CASSPKAGPLATNEKLFF. In DNA, the CDR3 is TGTGCCAGCTCTCCTAAGGCGGGACCGCTTGCAACTAATGAAAAACTGTTTTTT.

This chain's CDR3 is CASSSKQMGGLNTGELFF. The CDR3 DNA is TGTGCCAGCAGCTCTAAACAAATGGGGGGGTTGAACACCGGGGAGCTGTTTTTT. This chain links TRBV7-9 with TRBJ2-2; TRBD2 aligns across 7 bases. Germline CDR1 and CDR2: SEHNR and FQNEAQ (reference sequence). CDR3 length: 18 amino acids. Germline trimming cut 4 bases from V and 1 base from J; bases unmatched to any gene: 12.

V and J are TRBV10-3 and TRBJ2-3; 7 nucleotides line up with TRBD1. CDR3 size: 13 residues. The V segment lost 8 bases and the J segment 3 bases; nucleotides outside the gene matches: 5. CDR1 and CDR2 (germline): ENHRY, SYGVKD. CDR3 region: CAIREQGTDTQYF. CDR3 coding DNA: TGTGCCATCCGCGAACAGGGGACAGATACGCAGTATTTT.

Regarding this clone: The junction shows a germline mismatch at one end, possibly a read error. This sequence joins TRBV10-3 and TRBJ2-5; the match to TRBD1 covers 9 bases. This CDR3 is built from 15 residues. In germline, CDR1 is ENHRY, CDR2 SYGVKD. This chain's CDR3 is CAISPIKGQGVRCDF. CDR3 nucleotide sequence: TGTGCCATCAGTCCTATCAAGGGACAGGGAGTCCGGTGTGACTTC.

The J gene is TRBJ1-2, the V gene TRBV9; weak D call: TRBD1 (6 bases). The CDR3 length is 12 residues. Germline V gene data show CDR1 as SGDLS and CDR2 as YYNGEE. The V end was cut by 4 bases, the J end by 5 bases, with 9 bases between. This chain's CDR3 is CASSHRDYGYTF. CDR3 coding DNA: TGTGCCAGCAGCCACAGGGATTATGGCTACACCTTC.

V and J are TRBV6-6 and TRBJ2-7; TRBD1 matches at 7 bases. V was pared by 0 bases and J by 6 bases, with 2 bases of the junction left unmatched. Germline CDR1 MNHNY, CDR2 SVGAGI (reference sequence). The CDR3 covers 13 residues. CDR3 nucleotide sequence: TGTGCCAGCAGTTACTCGAACAGGGGCGAGCAGTACGTC. Translating gives CASSYSNRGEQYV.

The chain couples TRBV5-1 to TRBJ2-3; 11 bases are a match to TRBD2. The CDR3 is made up of 17 amino acids. Germline trimming cut 0 bases from V and 2 bases from J; bases unmatched to any gene: 5. Germline V gives CDR1 SGHRS, CDR2 YFSETQ. CDR3 DNA: TGCGCCAGCAGCTTGGGAGCTAGCGGGGGGCTCACAGATACGCAGTATTTT. This translates into CASSLGASGGLTDTQYF. The whole variable domain, remainder taken from reference TRBV5-1 and TRBJ2-3, is KAGVTQTPRYLIKTRGQQVTLSCSPISGHRSVSWYQQTPGQGLQFLFEYFSETQRNKGNFPGRFSGRQFSNSRSEMNVSTLELGDSALYLCASSLGASGGLTDTQYFGPGTRLTVL.

This sequence joins TRBV5-1 and TRBJ1-1; D unresolved. Germline V gene data show CDR1 as SGHRS and CDR2 as YFSETQ. CDR3 length: 15 residues. V was pared by 2 bases and J by 5 bases, with 16 bases between. The DNA for the CDR3 is TGCGCCAGCAGCTTTGGTGAGGCCGGGGAAACTGAAGCTTTCTTT. This gives the protein CASSFGEAGETEAFF.

V gene TRBV4-3 combines with J gene TRBJ2-5; 10 nucleotides line up with TRBD2. The CDR3 has 16 amino acids. Trimming took 1 base from V and 5 from J; bases not matched to a gene: 7. Germline V gene data show CDR1 as LGHNA and CDR2 as YSLEER. CDR3 protein: CASSQGLAGASETQYF. For the CDR3, the DNA is TGCGCCAGCAGCCAAGGGCTAGCGGGAGCTTCGGAGACCCAGTACTTC.

J is TRBJ1-6 and V is TRBV4-2, with D perhaps matching TRBD1 (5 bases). Germline V gene lookup returns CDR1 LGHNA and CDR2 YNFKEQ. This CDR3 has 15 amino acids. Trimming shortened V by 5 bases and J by 10 bases, and 18 bases separated the two germline ends. CDR3 in amino acids: CASSSLDQGNSPLHF. The CDR3 bases are TGTGCCAGCAGCTCTTTAGATCAGGGAAACTCACCCCTCCACTTT.

J is TRBJ1-2 and V is TRBV6-5, with D possibly being TRBD1 (5 bases). V shed 6 bases and J shed 4 bases, with 12 bases lying between them. The CDR3 covers 13 residues. The germline CDR1 and CDR2 sequences are MNHEY and SVGAGI. The CDR3 reads CASSNGQVYGYTF. The CDR3 DNA follows: TGTGCCAGCAGCAATGGACAAGTCTATGGCTACACCTTC.